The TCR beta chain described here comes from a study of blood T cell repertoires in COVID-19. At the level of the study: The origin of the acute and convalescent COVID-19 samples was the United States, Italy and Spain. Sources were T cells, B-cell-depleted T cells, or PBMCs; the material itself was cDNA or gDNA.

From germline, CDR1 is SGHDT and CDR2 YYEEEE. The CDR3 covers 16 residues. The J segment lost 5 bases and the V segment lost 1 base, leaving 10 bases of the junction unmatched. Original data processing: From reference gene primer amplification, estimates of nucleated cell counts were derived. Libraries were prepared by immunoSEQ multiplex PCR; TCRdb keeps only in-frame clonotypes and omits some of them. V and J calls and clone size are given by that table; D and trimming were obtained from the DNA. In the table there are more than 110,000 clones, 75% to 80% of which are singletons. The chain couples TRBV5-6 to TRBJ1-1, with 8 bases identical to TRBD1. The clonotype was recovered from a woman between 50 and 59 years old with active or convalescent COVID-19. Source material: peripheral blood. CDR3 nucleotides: TGTGCCAGCAGCTTGTTCCAGGGGGCCCCGGGGACTGAAGCTTTCTTT. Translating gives CASSLFQGAPGTEAFF.